One and the same sample provided the 29 T cell receptor beta chains below, sequenced in a study of T cells in localized non-small cell lung cancer. Clones were read by immunoSEQ multiplex PCR, and TCRdb kept only the in-frame ones, dropping some. The data hold approximately 15,000 clones, with nearly 90% observed a single time. The sample here was peripheral blood mononuclear cells, taken before any cancer treatment. These receptors were taken from a woman aged 40-70 years with stage III lung adenocarcinoma.

This clone has just one count. Here the CDR3 DNA reads TGTGCCAGTAGTATAGAGGGGGTCCCCAGCTCCTACAATGAGCAGTTCTTC. It specifies CASSIEGVPSSYNEQFF. The chain carries TRBV19 and TRBJ2-1, with D perhaps TRBD1 or TRBD2 (5 bases each). The length of the CDR3 is 17 residues. Germline loops: CDR1 LNHDA, CDR2 SQIVND (reference sequence). Between the trimmed V and J ends, which lost 0 bases and 0 bases, there was a span of 12 bases.

This clone was detected only a few times. V is TRBV30 and J is TRBJ2-1; no reliable D call. The germline CDR1 and CDR2 sequences are GTSNPN and SVGIG (reference sequence). The ends were cut back, 3 bases at V and 1 base at J, with 4 bases in the middle. The CDR3 covers 12 residues. The CDR3: CAWRYSYNEQFF. Here the CDR3 DNA reads TGTGCCTGGAGATATTCCTACAATGAGCAGTTCTTC.

The chain recombines TRBV7-2 with TRBJ1-1; D gene uncertain. V shed 7 bases and J shed 6 bases, with 15 bases lying between them. This CDR3 spans 13 amino acids. Per the germline V gene, CDR1 is SGHTA and CDR2 is FQGNSA. Written as DNA, the CDR3 is TGTGCCAGCACCCAATCAAATGGCGCTGAAGCTTTCTTT. Translation gives CASTQSNGAEAFF.

The chain recombines TRBV4-2 with TRBJ2-2; the D is unclear. Between the trimmed V and J ends, which lost 0 bases and 8 bases, there was a span of 13 bases. CDR3 length equals 15 residues. Germline-derived CDR1 and CDR2 are LGHNA and YNFKEQ. This CDR3 is CASSQDLTAPGELFF. As DNA, the CDR3 is TGTGCCAGCAGCCAAGATCTCACAGCTCCTGGGGAGCTGTTTTTT.

The chain recombines TRBV5-6 with TRBJ2-5, with TRBD1 matching over 11 bases. Germline V gene sequence: CDR1 SGHDT, CDR2 YYEEEE. CDR3 length: 18 residues. J lost 5 bases, V lost 1 base, and 13 bases had no gene match. This CDR3 reads CASSLRVGQGDFLETQYF. In DNA form, the CDR3 reads TGTGCCAGCAGCTTGCGTGTGGGACAGGGGGATTTTCTCGAGACCCAGTACTTC.

This clone was counted a single time. V is TRBV2 and J is TRBJ2-7; TRBD2 might be the D (5 bases). The ends were cut back, 4 bases at V and 4 bases at J, with 5 bases in the middle. The CDR3 sequence is 11 residues long. Germline CDR1 is SNHLY and CDR2 is FYNNEI. The CDR3 is CASSGEYEQYF. CDR3 bases: TGTGCCAGCAGTGGGGAGTACGAGCAGTACTTC.

The rearrangement uses TRBV15 and TRBJ2-1; 8 nucleotides line up with TRBD1. This CDR3 is 14 amino acids long. Trimming at V came to 5 bases and at J to 9 bases, leaving 9 bases not matched to a gene. Germline values: CDR1 LNHNV, CDR2 YYDKDF (reference sequence). CDR3 bases: TGTGCCACCAGCTCAGTGACAGGGGAAAGTGAGCAGTTCTTC. Translation gives CATSSVTGESEQFF.

The chain is built from TRBV7-7 and TRBJ2-7; D is ambiguous. V was shortened by 2 bases and J by 5 bases, with 10 bases between the two germline ends. Germline CDR1 SSHAT, CDR2 FNYEAQ (reference sequence). The length of the CDR3 is 13 residues. As DNA, the CDR3 is TGTGCCAGCAGCTTATTTTCCGGACACGAGCAGTACTTC. This translates into CASSLFSGHEQYF.

The gene calls are TRBV9 and TRBJ2-7; no clear D gene. Germline V lookup: CDR1 SGDLS, CDR2 YYNGEE. The V end was cut by 3 bases, the J end by 0 bases, with 22 bases between. This CDR3 spans 18 amino acids. The CDR3 DNA reads TGTGCCAGCAGCGAGGTAAGAGGTGCGGCCCTGACCTCCTACGAGCAGTACTTC. Its protein product is CASSEVRGAALTSYEQYF.

J is TRBJ2-7 and V is TRBV5-1; 12 nucleotides align to TRBD2. Unmatched junction bases numbered 4, after V lost 4 bases and J lost 2 bases. The CDR3 is 15 residues long. Germline loops: CDR1 SGHRS, CDR2 YFSETQ. The CDR3 reads CASSTGLAGPYEQYF. CDR3 DNA sequence: TGCGCCAGCAGCACGGGACTAGCGGGCCCCTACGAGCAGTACTTC. The full variable domain, with the rest looked up from reference TRBV5-1 and TRBJ2-7, is KAGVTQTPRYLIKTRGQQVTLSCSPISGHRSVSWYQQTPGQGLQFLFEYFSETQRNKGNFPGRFSGRQFSNSRSEMNVSTLELGDSALYLCASSTGLAGPYEQYFGPGTRLTVT.

The chain couples TRBV4-1 to TRBJ2-5; 7 bases fit TRBD1. V was clipped by 4 bases and J by 5 bases; unmatched bases: 10. Looked up from germline, CDR1 is MGHRA and CDR2 is YSYEKL. The CDR3 is 15 residues long. CDR3 region: CASSRVRQGDETQYF. The CDR3 nucleotides are TGCGCCAGCAGCCGAGTTCGACAGGGAGATGAGACCCAGTACTTC.

As DNA, the CDR3 is TGTGCCAGTGCTTTGCTGAGAGGGGTCGGGGCCAACGTCCTGACTTTC. Residues: CASALLRGVGANVLTF. The V gene is TRBV19, the J gene TRBJ2-6, with D possibly called TRBD1 or TRBD2 (5 bases each). Trimming left V 8 bases short and J 4 bases short, with 18 bases between. This CDR3 contains 16 residues. CDR1 and CDR2 from the germline V gene are LNHDA and SQIVND (reference sequence).

The rearrangement links TRBV30 to TRBJ1-2; 10 bases fit TRBD1. Germline V gene sequence: CDR1 GTSNPN, CDR2 SVGIG (reference sequence). This CDR3 comprises 13 residues. Trimming cost V 7 bases and J 0 bases; bases outside gene matches: 2. The CDR3: CASGTGANYGYTF. CDR3 nucleotide sequence: TGTGCCTCCGGGACAGGGGCTAACTATGGCTACACCTTC.

The chain has TRBV5-4 and TRBJ1-4; maybe TRBD1 (5 bases). The CDR3 sequence is 17 residues long. Trimming cost V 0 bases and J 1 base, with 13 bases left between them. CDR1 is SGHNT, CDR2 YYREEE, per germline (reference sequence). The CDR3 loop reads CASSLAYGAGTNEKLFF. Written as DNA, the CDR3 is TGTGCCAGCAGCTTGGCCTACGGGGCGGGAACTAATGAAAAACTGTTTTTT.

The chain joins TRBV2 to TRBJ1-6, with a possible D match to TRBD1 (6 bases). V lost 6 bases to trimming and J lost 3 bases, with 9 bases between them. There are 14 residues in the CDR3. The germline gives CDR1 SNHLY, CDR2 FYNNEI. The CDR3 region is CASRRTVYNSPLHF. In DNA, the CDR3 is TGTGCCAGCAGGAGGACAGTCTATAATTCACCCCTCCACTTT.

The rearrangement links TRBV18 to TRBJ1-1; no definite D call. This CDR3 is built from 14 residues. V lost 2 bases, J lost 4 bases, and 11 bases lay in between. Germline V gene data show CDR1 as KGHSH and CDR2 as LQKENI. The CDR3 protein is CASSPLTLSTEAFF. The CDR3 DNA reads TGTGCCAGCTCACCATTGACCCTGAGCACTGAAGCTTTCTTT.

The chain's CDR3 is CASSLGGGLDDTQYF. The CDR3 nucleotides read TGTGCCAGCAGCTTAGGGGGGGGACTAGACGATACGCAGTATTTT. The chain carries TRBV7-2 and TRBJ2-3; 8 bases fit TRBD2. The CDR3 is 15 residues long. V shed 1 base and J 6 bases; nucleotides not matched to a gene: 6. Per germline, CDR1 SGHTA and CDR2 FQGNSA.

CDR3 sequence reads: CAISNPDRGYTEAFF. In DNA, the CDR3 is TGTGCCATCAGTAACCCAGACAGGGGATACACTGAAGCTTTCTTT. The chain links TRBV10-3 to TRBJ1-1; 8 bases match TRBD1. The germline V gene encodes CDR1 ENHRY and CDR2 SYGVKD. The CDR3 totals 15 residues. V trimming: 5 bases; J trimming: 3 bases; junction bases outside the gene matches: 8.

The chain carries TRBV2 and TRBJ2-7; tentative D call: TRBD1 (5 bases). V was trimmed by 6 bases and J by 2 bases, leaving 17 bases between them. Per the germline V gene, CDR1 is SNHLY and CDR2 is FYNNEI. The CDR3 contains 15 residues. CDR3 sequence reads: CASSESTGRAYEQYF. CDR3 bases: TGTGCCAGCAGCGAGTCTACAGGCCGCGCCTACGAGCAGTACTTC.

The chain joins TRBV2 to TRBJ2-6; no clear D. CDR1 and CDR2 from the germline V gene are SNHLY and FYNNEI. The CDR3 contains 13 residues. V lost 4 bases and J lost 3, with 4 bases in between. The CDR3 spells CASSALGANVLTF. The DNA for the CDR3 is TGTGCCAGCAGTGCCCTTGGGGCCAACGTCCTGACTTTC.

The rearrangement uses TRBV30 and TRBJ1-5; 8 positions agree with TRBD1. Trimming cost V 1 base and J 9 bases; bases outside gene matches: 5. The CDR3 consists of 13 residues. Germline V gene sequence: CDR1 GTSNPN, CDR2 SVGIG (reference sequence). Written as DNA, the CDR3 is TGTGCCTGGAGTGACAGGGGGGGTTGGCCCCAGCATTTT. Translation gives CAWSDRGGWPQHF.

V gene TRBV7-2 combines with J gene TRBJ2-5, with D perhaps TRBD2 (6 bases). Trimming stripped 7 bases from V and 2 bases from J, with 14 bases between. In germline, CDR1 is SGHTA, CDR2 FQGNSA. The CDR3 runs to 14 residues. CDR3 in amino acids: CASTLGRGQETQYF. The DNA for the CDR3 is TGTGCCAGCACCCTCGGACGGGGGCAAGAGACCCAGTACTTC.

V and J are TRBV7-2 and TRBJ2-7, with a possible D match to TRBD1 (6 bases). The CDR3 length is 15 residues. Trimming removed 5 bases at V and 2 bases at J, with 16 bases between. The germline gives CDR1 SGHTA, CDR2 FQGNSA. In DNA, the CDR3 is TGTGCCAGCAGCCTTCAACAGGGTACCGCCTACGAGCAGTACTTC. Translating gives CASSLQQGTAYEQYF.

This sequence joins TRBV19 and TRBJ1-1, with 9 bases identical to TRBD1. This CDR3 comprises 16 residues. J lost 1 base, V lost 6 bases, and 9 bases had no gene match. CDR1 and CDR2 (germline): LNHDA, SQIVND (reference sequence). Here the CDR3 DNA reads TGTGCCAGTAGCGCCGGGACAGGGTTTCGGAACACTGAAGCTTTCTTT. It codes for CASSAGTGFRNTEAFF.

The gene calls are TRBV19 and TRBJ2-7, with TRBD1 matching over 9 bases. The V segment lost 9 bases and the J segment 0 bases; nucleotides outside the gene matches: 18. The CDR3 has 18 amino acids. Germline lookup yields CDR1 LNHDA and CDR2 SQIVND (reference sequence). CDR3 sequence reads: CASQNRDRVILSSYEQYF. In DNA form, the CDR3 reads TGTGCCAGCCAAAACCGGGACAGGGTAATCTTAAGCTCCTACGAGCAGTACTTC.

V is TRBV11-3 and J is TRBJ2-5; D is ambiguous. CDR1 and CDR2 from the germline V gene are SGHNT and YENEEA. V gave up 4 bases and J gave up 1 base, with 4 bases separating them. This CDR3 has 12 residues. CDR3 bases: TGTGCCAGCAGCTCCCGCCAAGAGACCCAGTACTTC. It specifies CASSSRQETQYF. Using reference TRBV11-3 and TRBJ2-5 for the parts outside the CDR3, the full variable domain is EAGVVQSPRYKIIEKKQPVAFWCNPISGHNTLYWYLQNLGQGPELLIRYENEEAVDDSQLPKDRFSAERLKGVDSTLKIQPAELGDSAVYLCASSSRQETQYFGPGTRLLVL.

The CDR3: CAISSVGSSYNSPLHF. The CDR3 nucleotides read TGTGCCATCAGTTCGGTCGGAAGCTCCTATAATTCACCCCTCCACTTT. The rearrangement joins TRBV10-3 to TRBJ1-6; D unresolved. The CDR3 is 16 residues long. Looked up from germline, CDR1 is ENHRY and CDR2 is SYGVKD. Trimming took 5 bases from V and 0 from J, leaving 11 bases between them.

V gene TRBV5-4 combines with J gene TRBJ2-6, with 7 bases lining up with TRBD1. Germline V gene lookup returns CDR1 SGHNT and CDR2 YYREEE (reference sequence). Trimming removed 4 bases from V and 1 base from J; junction bases left unmatched: 17. The length of the CDR3 is 20 residues. The CDR3 region is CASSPQTGLAVLSGANVLTF. CDR3 sequence (DNA): TGTGCCAGCAGCCCCCAGACAGGGCTCGCTGTTTTGTCTGGGGCCAACGTCCTGACTTTC. The full variable domain, completed using reference TRBV5-4 and TRBJ2-6, is ETGVTQSPTHLIKTRGQQVTLRCSSQSGHNTVSWYQQALGQGPQFIFQYYREEENGRGNFPPRFSGLQFPNYSSELNVNALELDDSALYLCASSPQTGLAVLSGANVLTFGAGSRLTVL.

This clone occurred a few times. This rearrangement joins TRBV9 to TRBJ2-3; no clear D gene. Germline V lookup: CDR1 SGDLS, CDR2 YYNGEE. The CDR3 is 13 residues long. Trimming shortened V by 4 bases and J by 2 bases, and 8 bases separated the two germline ends. CDR3: CASSSLNTDTQYF. DNA for the CDR3: TGTGCCAGCAGCTCCCTCAACACAGATACGCAGTATTTT.